This T cell receptor beta chain was obtained from a study of T cells after yellow fever vaccination. This CDR3 is 14 amino acids long. Germline loops: CDR1 SGHRS, CDR2 YFSETQ. Trimming stripped 0 bases from V and 10 bases from J, with 13 bases between. Each CDR3 protein is one row after TCRdb ran MiXCR on the 5' RACE reads. The sample has approximately 330,000 distinct CDR3 sequences, about an eighth seen once; the top ten hold more than 3%. The TCR originated in a man younger than 35 who received the YFV17D yellow fever vaccine. V usage is TRBV5-1 and J usage is TRBJ1-4; no reliable D call. This material consisted of CD4+ T cells sorted from PBMCs, taken 15 days after the yellow fever booster vaccination. The CDR3 reads CASSLATESGKLFF. In nucleotides, the CDR3 is TGCGCCAGCAGCTTGGCTACAGAGTCAGGAAAACTGTTTTTT.